These 28 T cell receptor beta chains were all obtained from the same sample, sequenced in a study of blood T cell repertoires in COVID-19. Profiled with immunoSEQ multiplex PCR; TCRdb holds only in-frame clones, not every one. The sample holds around 270,000 clones, about 88% seen once. Sequencing was carried out using peripheral blood. The receptors stem from a man aged 25 to 40 with active or convalescent COVID-19.

The J gene is TRBJ2-7, the V gene TRBV7-2, with 14 bases identical to TRBD2. V was clipped by 5 bases and J by 3 bases; unmatched bases: 3. Germline V gene sequence: CDR1 SGHTA, CDR2 FQGNSA. This CDR3 region has 15 residues. The CDR3 sequence: CASSPTSGGVYEQYF. CDR3 in DNA: TGTGCCAGCAGCCCGACTAGCGGGGGGGTCTACGAGCAGTACTTC.

The CDR3 DNA sequence: TGTGCCAGCAGCCACACTCGGGGGTCTGGAAACACCATATATTTT. Amino acids: CASSHTRGSGNTIYF. V gene TRBV14 combines with J gene TRBJ1-3; D is perhaps TRBD1 (5 bases). Trimming cost V 3 bases and J 1 base, with 10 bases left between them. The CDR3 loop spans 15 amino acids. Germline loops: CDR1 SGHDN, CDR2 FVKESK.

The chain combines TRBV6-5 with TRBJ1-1, with no clear D. CDR1 is MNHEY and CDR2 is SVGAGI in the germline V gene. The V gene lost 10 bases and the J gene lost 1 base, with 13 bases spanning the gap. The CDR3 contains 13 residues. The CDR3 sequence is CAIGDGQNTEAFF. CDR3 coding DNA: TGTGCCATTGGAGACGGCCAGAACACTGAAGCTTTCTTT.

The chain links TRBV19 to TRBJ1-5; D may be TRBD1 (5 bases). The CDR3 is 13 residues long. In germline, CDR1 is LNHDA, CDR2 SQIVND (reference sequence). V lost 7 bases, J lost 2 bases, and 9 bases lay in between. CDR3 DNA: TGTGCCAGTAAGCTGACAGGCAATCAGCCCCAGCATTTT. The encoded protein is CASKLTGNQPQHF.

The V and J genes are TRBV6-6 and TRBJ2-2; weak D call: TRBD2 (5 bases). Trimming cost V 0 bases and J 5 bases, with 10 bases left between them. The CDR3 is made up of 15 amino acids. Germline lookup yields CDR1 MNHNY and CDR2 SVGAGI (reference sequence). CDR3 DNA sequence: TGTGCCAGCAGTTACTCGGGGTCGGGGACCGGGGAGCTGTTTTTT. It specifies CASSYSGSGTGELFF.

This rearrangement joins TRBV4-1 to TRBJ2-7, with D perhaps matching TRBD1 (6 bases). Germline V lookup: CDR1 MGHRA, CDR2 YSYEKL. The CDR3 contains 15 residues. V shed 2 bases and J shed 5 bases, with 16 bases lying between them. In DNA, the CDR3 is TGCGCCAGCAGCCAACTTCAGGGGTATGGGAACGAGCAGTACTTC. Translating gives CASSQLQGYGNEQYF.

V is TRBV5-1 and J is TRBJ1-1, with 7 bases fitting TRBD1. Germline V gene sequence: CDR1 SGHRS, CDR2 YFSETQ. The ends lost 1 base at V and 3 bases at J; junction bases unmatched: 3. The length of the CDR3 is 14 residues. CDR3 in amino acids: CASSLWQGDTEAFF. The DNA of the CDR3 is TGCGCCAGCAGCTTGTGGCAGGGGGACACTGAAGCTTTCTTT.

This clone turned up a few times. CDR3 DNA: TGTGCCAGCTCACCGTCCGGGACTTTAAACACCATATATTTT. Its translation is CASSPSGTLNTIYF. The gene calls are TRBV18 and TRBJ1-3; D might be TRBD1 (5 bases). Germline assignment: CDR1 KGHSH and CDR2 LQKENI. The CDR3 totals 14 residues. Trimming took 3 bases from V and 6 from J, leaving 12 bases between them.

The J gene is TRBJ2-5, the V gene TRBV27, with 9 bases fitting TRBD2. With 5 bases clipped from V and 1 base from J, the junction kept 14 bases outside the gene matches. The CDR3 length is 18 residues. Germline assignment: CDR1 MNHEY and CDR2 SMNVEV (reference sequence). The CDR3 DNA sequence: TGTGCCAGCAGTCCCCTCCCGTGGGAGCGGGGGGCCCAAGAGACCCAGTACTTC. Its protein is CASSPLPWERGAQETQYF.

V is TRBV13 and J is TRBJ2-3; TRBD2 matches 7 bases. The CDR3 consists of 15 residues. The germline V gene has CDR1 PRHDT and CDR2 FYEKMQ (reference sequence). The trim removed 2 bases at V and 2 bases at J, leaving 4 bases unmatched. The CDR3 DNA reads TGTGCCAGCAGCTTATCTAGCGGATACACAGATACGCAGTATTTT. Its protein product is CASSLSSGYTDTQYF.

This chain uses TRBV7-9 with TRBJ2-3; TRBD2 agrees at 11 bases. This CDR3 has 17 amino acids. Germline CDR1 is SEHNR and CDR2 is FQNEAQ (reference sequence). V shed 6 bases, J shed 2 bases, and the junction held 10 bases outside the gene matches. In DNA, the CDR3 is TGTGCCAGCAGACAGGGGACTAGCGGTGCTTACACAGATACGCAGTATTTT. This translates into CASRQGTSGAYTDTQYF.

The chain carries TRBV19 and TRBJ1-6; D gene unclear. The CDR3 runs to 13 residues. Germline CDR1 is LNHDA and CDR2 is SQIVND (reference sequence). V was pared by 4 bases and J by 10 bases, with 11 bases between. The CDR3 sequence is CASSNRWESPLHF. The CDR3 DNA reads as TGTGCCAGTAGTAACCGTTGGGAGTCACCCCTCCACTTT.

The chain combines TRBV5-6 with TRBJ2-7, with 10 bases matching TRBD1. This CDR3 contains 15 residues. Germline values: CDR1 SGHDT, CDR2 YYEEEE. The junction had 7 bases not matched to a gene; V was cut back by 4 bases and J by 3 bases. The DNA of the CDR3 is TGTGCCAGCAGCCCCGGATGGACAGGGGGCTACGAGCAGTACTTC. Translated, it gives CASSPGWTGGYEQYF.

This clone was observed once. The chain carries TRBV10-1 and TRBJ2-3, with 9 bases aligning to TRBD2. Trimming at V came to 1 base and at J to 0 bases, leaving 5 bases not matched to a gene. The CDR3 runs 17 residues. Germline V gives CDR1 WNHNN, CDR2 SYGVQD (reference sequence). CDR3 sequence: CASSEWASGASTDTQYF. DNA for the CDR3: TGCGCCAGCAGTGAGTGGGCTAGCGGGGCTAGCACAGATACGCAGTATTTT.

This chain's CDR3 is CASSLDVARKNQPQHF. The CDR3 bases are TGTGCCAGCAGCCTGGACGTCGCGAGGAAAAATCAGCCCCAGCATTTT. This chain uses TRBV5-8 with TRBJ1-5; D is unclear. With 4 bases removed from V and 4 bases from J, the gap between germline ends came to 18 bases. Germline V lookup: CDR1 SGHTS, CDR2 YDEGEE. This CDR3 spans 16 amino acids. Variable domain in full (rest from reference TRBV5-8 and TRBJ1-5): EAGVTQSPTHLIKTRGQQATLRCSPISGHTSVYWYQQALGLGLQFLLWYDEGEERNRGNFPPRFSGRQFPNYSSELNVNALELEDSALYLCASSLDVARKNQPQHFGDGTRLSIL.

V gene TRBV20-1 combines with J gene TRBJ1-1; D unresolved. Trimming removed 6 bases at V and 7 bases at J, with 12 bases between. The CDR3 runs 11 residues. Per germline, CDR1 DFQATT and CDR2 SNEGSKA (reference sequence). CDR3 in amino acids: CSATSSVEAFF. The CDR3 DNA sequence: TGCAGTGCGACCTCAAGCGTTGAAGCTTTCTTT.

The chain couples TRBV7-9 to TRBJ1-2; 9 nucleotides align to TRBD1. V lost 1 base, J lost 4 bases, and 4 bases stayed unmatched. The CDR3 spans 15 residues. Germline V gene data show CDR1 as SEHNR and CDR2 as FQNEAQ (reference sequence). The CDR3 region has the DNA TGTGCCAGCAGCTTAGAGGACAGGGGAGGCTATGGCTACACCTTC. As protein: CASSLEDRGGYGYTF.

This chain joins TRBV4-2 and TRBJ2-7; weak D call: TRBD1 (5 bases). V shed 0 bases and J shed 3 bases, with 9 bases lying between them. The length of the CDR3 is 14 residues. Germline CDR1 and CDR2: LGHNA and YNFKEQ. Here the CDR3 reads CASSQEAGIYEQYF. DNA for the CDR3: TGTGCCAGCAGCCAAGAGGCAGGGATCTACGAGCAGTACTTC.

The chain recombines TRBV11-2 with TRBJ1-5; 8 bases line up with TRBD1. With 0 bases clipped from V and 6 bases from J, the junction kept 13 bases outside the gene matches. CDR3 size: 18 residues. CDR1 and CDR2 (germline): SGHAT, FQNNGV. In DNA, the CDR3 is TGTGCCAGCAGCTTAGAGAACTGGGACAGGACCAAGCGTCAGCCCCAGCATTTT. Translation: CASSLENWDRTKRQPQHF.

This chain joins TRBV25-1 and TRBJ1-1; D uncertain. Germline V lookup: CDR1 MGHDK, CDR2 SYGVNS. Trimming removed 3 bases from V and 0 bases from J, with 8 bases in between. The CDR3 extends over 14 amino acids. The DNA for the CDR3 is TGTGCCAGCAGTGAGTCTGGGCTGAACACTGAAGCTTTCTTT. This encodes CASSESGLNTEAFF.

The J gene is TRBJ1-1, the V gene TRBV5-1; 7 nucleotides match TRBD1. The ends lost 1 base at V and 0 bases at J; junction bases unmatched: 6. From germline, CDR1 is SGHRS and CDR2 YFSETQ. The CDR3 spans 16 residues. As DNA, the CDR3 is TGCGCCAGCAGCTTGTTAAGGGACAGTCTGAACACTGAAGCTTTCTTT. Protein: CASSLLRDSLNTEAFF.

The V and J genes are TRBV4-2 and TRBJ1-6; a weak D match, TRBD1 (5 bases). The germline V gene encodes CDR1 LGHNA and CDR2 YNFKEQ. The germline V and J ends were trimmed by 2 bases and 5 bases, with 13 bases remaining between them. The CDR3 covers 16 residues. In nucleotides, the CDR3 is TGTGCCAGCAGCCAACCCTTCGGGACTAATAATTCACCCCTCCACTTT. Its protein is CASSQPFGTNNSPLHF.

J is TRBJ1-2 and V is TRBV19, with 7 positions matching TRBD1. This CDR3 region has 15 residues. Looked up from germline, CDR1 is LNHDA and CDR2 is SQIVND (reference sequence). J was trimmed by 2 bases and V by 4 bases; bases with no gene match: 7. CDR3 coding DNA: TGTGCCAGTAGTAACCCGTCACAGGGGAACTATGGCTACACCTTC. As protein: CASSNPSQGNYGYTF.

The chain has TRBV27 and TRBJ2-3; 10 bases fit TRBD2. CDR1 and CDR2 from the germline V gene are MNHEY and SMNVEV (reference sequence). V shed 2 bases and J 2 bases; nucleotides not matched to a gene: 10. This CDR3 is 18 amino acids long. CDR3 in amino acids: CASSLATSGETHTDTQYF. DNA for the CDR3: TGTGCCAGCAGTTTAGCTACTAGCGGGGAGACTCACACAGATACGCAGTATTTT.

The chain is built from TRBV11-2 and TRBJ1-3, with TRBD1 matching over 11 bases. The CDR3 runs to 14 residues. Germline V lookup: CDR1 SGHAT, CDR2 FQNNGV. Germline trimming cut 4 bases from V and 6 bases from J; bases unmatched to any gene: 2. The CDR3 region is CASSWDRGTNTIYF. DNA of the CDR3: TGTGCCAGCAGCTGGGACAGGGGGACAAACACCATATATTTT.

This clone turned up a few times. The chain uses TRBV30 and TRBJ1-1; 7 bases match TRBD1. CDR3 length: 13 amino acids. CDR1 is GTSNPN and CDR2 is SVGIG in the germline V gene (reference sequence). J was trimmed by 6 bases and V by 4 bases; bases with no gene match: 8. The CDR3 region has the DNA TGTGCCTGGAAGGCGACAGGGTTGGCTGAAGCTTTCTTT. It is translated as CAWKATGLAEAFF.

The chain recombines TRBV12-3 or TRBV12-4 with TRBJ2-3; a possible D gene is TRBD2 (7 bases). V lost 8 bases and J lost 5, with 11 bases in between. The CDR3 contains 12 residues. The CDR3 region is CASGGAGDTQYF. The CDR3 DNA sequence: TGTGCCAGCGGGGGGGCGGGAGATACGCAGTATTTT.

The chain joins TRBV30 to TRBJ1-5; 7 bases fit TRBD1. After removal of 7 bases from V and 1 base from J, the junction contained 10 bases not matched to a gene. The CDR3 sequence is 15 residues long. CDR1 is GTSNPN and CDR2 is SVGIG in the germline V gene (reference sequence). CDR3 loop: CAFETGSGSNQPQHF. In DNA form, the CDR3 reads TGTGCCTTCGAGACAGGGAGCGGGAGCAATCAGCCCCAGCATTTT.